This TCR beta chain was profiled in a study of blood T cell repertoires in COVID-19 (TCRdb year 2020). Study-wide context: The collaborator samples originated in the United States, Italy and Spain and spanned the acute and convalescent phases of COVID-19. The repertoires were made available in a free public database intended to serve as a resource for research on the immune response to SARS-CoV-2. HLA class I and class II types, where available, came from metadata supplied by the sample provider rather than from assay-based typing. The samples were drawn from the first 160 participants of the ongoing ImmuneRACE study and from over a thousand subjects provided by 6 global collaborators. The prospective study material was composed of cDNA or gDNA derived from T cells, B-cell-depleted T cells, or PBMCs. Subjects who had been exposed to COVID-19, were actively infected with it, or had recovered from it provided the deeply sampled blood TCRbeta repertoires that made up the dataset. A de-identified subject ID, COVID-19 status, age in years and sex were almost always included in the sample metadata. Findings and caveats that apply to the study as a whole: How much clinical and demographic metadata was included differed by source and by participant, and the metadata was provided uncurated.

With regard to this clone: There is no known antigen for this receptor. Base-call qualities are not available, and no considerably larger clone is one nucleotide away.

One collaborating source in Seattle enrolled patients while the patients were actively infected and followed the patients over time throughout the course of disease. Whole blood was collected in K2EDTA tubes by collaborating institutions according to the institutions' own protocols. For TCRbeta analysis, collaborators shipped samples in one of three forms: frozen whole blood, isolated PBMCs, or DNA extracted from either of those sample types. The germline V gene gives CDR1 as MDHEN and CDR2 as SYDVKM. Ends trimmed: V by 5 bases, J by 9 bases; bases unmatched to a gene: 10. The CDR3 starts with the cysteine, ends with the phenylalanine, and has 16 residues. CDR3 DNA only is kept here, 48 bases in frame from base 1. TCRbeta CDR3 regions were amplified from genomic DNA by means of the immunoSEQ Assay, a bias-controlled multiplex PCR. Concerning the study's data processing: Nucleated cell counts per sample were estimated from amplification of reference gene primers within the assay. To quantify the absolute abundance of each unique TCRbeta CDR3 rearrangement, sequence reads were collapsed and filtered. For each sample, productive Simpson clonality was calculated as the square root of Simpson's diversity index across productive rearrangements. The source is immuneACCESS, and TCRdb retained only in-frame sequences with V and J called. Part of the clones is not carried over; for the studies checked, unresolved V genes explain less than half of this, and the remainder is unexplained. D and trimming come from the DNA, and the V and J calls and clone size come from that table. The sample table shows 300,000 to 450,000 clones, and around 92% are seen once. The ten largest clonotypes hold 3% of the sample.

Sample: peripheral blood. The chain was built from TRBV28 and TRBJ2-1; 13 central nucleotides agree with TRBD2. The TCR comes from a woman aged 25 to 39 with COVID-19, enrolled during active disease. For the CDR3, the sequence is CASSPQSLAGGTEQFF. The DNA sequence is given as TGTGCCAGCAGTCCCCAATCACTAGCGGGGGGGACTGAGCAGTTCTTC.